Each of the 20 T cell receptor beta chains below was sequenced from the same sample in a study of T cell changes during pregnancy in multiple sclerosis. Only in-frame clones appear in the TCRdb table, and some are missing; sequencing was by immunoSEQ multiplex PCR. In the table there are about 84,000 clones, 90% to 95% of which are singletons. The material sequenced was peripheral blood, taken in the second trimester of pregnancy. Receptors originate from a female donor in good health, enrolled as a control in a pregnancy study.

As DNA, the CDR3 is TGTGCCAGCAGCTTAGGGGGCGCCACATACGAGCAGTACTTC. Translating gives CASSLGGATYEQYF. The chain carries TRBV7-2 and TRBJ2-7; a possible D gene is TRBD1 (5 bases). Germline CDR1 reads SGHTA; CDR2 reads FQGNSA. This CDR3 spans 14 amino acids. The V gene lost 1 base and the J gene lost 4 bases, with 11 bases spanning the gap.

The chain has TRBV10-3 and TRBJ2-3, with D possibly matching TRBD1 (5 bases). The CDR3 consists of 16 residues. V shed 0 bases and J shed 4 bases, with 14 bases lying between them. In germline, CDR1 is ENHRY, CDR2 SYGVKD. CDR3 loop: CAISESDLGVPDTQYF. As DNA, the CDR3 is TGTGCCATCAGTGAGTCGGACCTAGGGGTACCAGATACGCAGTATTTT.

The V gene is TRBV27, the J gene TRBJ2-2; the D is unclear. This CDR3 has 17 residues. V lost 3 bases to trimming and J lost 0 bases, with 14 bases between them. Looked up from germline, CDR1 is MNHEY and CDR2 is SMNVEV (reference sequence). The CDR3 nucleotides are TGTGCCAGCAGTTTGGGCTTACACTTCGCGAACACCGGGGAGCTGTTTTTT. Translation: CASSLGLHFANTGELFF.

Of note for this clone: Other DNA sequences within the sample encode an identical CDR3. This CDR3 is CASSLAPGQETSSTDTQYF. CDR3 in DNA: TGTGCCAGCAGCTTAGCCCCCGGACAGGAGACTTCTAGCACAGATACGCAGTATTTT. This sequence joins TRBV7-9 and TRBJ2-3; 7 bases align to TRBD1. Per the germline V gene, CDR1 is SEHNR and CDR2 is FQNEAQ (reference sequence). The CDR3 spans 19 residues. Trimming at V came to 0 bases and at J to 0 bases, leaving 12 bases not matched to a gene.

In this sample, this clone turned up once. In DNA, the CDR3 is TGTGCCAGCTCACTTGACAGGGAAAATCAGCCCCAGCATTTT. Its protein is CASSLDRENQPQHF. The chain recombines TRBV18 with TRBJ1-5; TRBD1 matches at 7 bases. V lost 4 bases to trimming and J lost 4 bases; unmatched junction nucleotides: 4. This CDR3 contains 14 residues. The germline V gene has CDR1 KGHSH and CDR2 LQKENI.

The CDR3 DNA reads TGTGCCAGCAGCTTGAGCCTAGCGGGAGGTTCTTCCTACGAGCAGTACTTC. This codes for CASSLSLAGGSSYEQYF. This rearrangement joins TRBV7-9 to TRBJ2-7; 11 positions match TRBD2. The CDR3 covers 17 residues. Germline values: CDR1 SEHNR, CDR2 FQNEAQ (reference sequence). The V and J ends lost 3 bases and 1 base, in that order; junction bases with no gene match: 8.

The chain has TRBV4-1 and TRBJ2-3; D is ambiguous. The germline V gene encodes CDR1 MGHRA and CDR2 YSYEKL. V was pared by 1 base and J by 5 bases, with 16 bases between. The CDR3 sequence is 16 residues long. The CDR3: CASSQAQRDPQDTQYF. The CDR3 bases are TGCGCCAGCAGCCAAGCACAGAGAGACCCCCAAGATACGCAGTATTTT.

The chain employs TRBV5-1 and TRBJ1-1; D ambiguous. This CDR3 comprises 14 residues. Trimming cost V 4 bases and J 3 bases, with 13 bases left between them. Germline assignment: CDR1 SGHRS and CDR2 YFSETQ. CDR3 DNA: TGCGCCAGCAGCCCGATGATAACGGACACTGAAGCTTTCTTT. It translates to CASSPMITDTEAFF. Full variable domain (missing parts from reference TRBV5-1 and TRBJ1-1): KAGVTQTPRYLIKTRGQQVTLSCSPISGHRSVSWYQQTPGQGLQFLFEYFSETQRNKGNFPGRFSGRQFSNSRSEMNVSTLELGDSALYLCASSPMITDTEAFFGQGTRLTVV.

The CDR3 DNA is TGCGCCAGCAGCTTGGGGGGCCTCAACTATGGCTACACCTTC. This codes for CASSLGGLNYGYTF. This rearrangement joins TRBV5-1 to TRBJ1-2; D perhaps matches TRBD1 (5 bases). Germline V lookup: CDR1 SGHRS, CDR2 YFSETQ. CDR3 length: 14 amino acids. The V and J ends lost 0 bases and 2 bases respectively, with 8 bases between them.

J is TRBJ2-2 and V is TRBV6-1; tentatively, D is TRBD1 (5 bases). Trimming cost V 2 bases and J 6 bases, with 13 bases left between them. The CDR3 spans 15 residues. Germline V lookup: CDR1 MNHNS, CDR2 SASEGT. The CDR3, as DNA: TGTGCCAGCAGTGAACAGGGCAGGGTTCCCGGGGAGCTGTTTTTT. Amino acids: CASSEQGRVPGELFF.

Worth noting for this clone: The junction departs from germline at one end; a sequencing error may be responsible. Other DNA sequences within the sample encode an identical CDR3. The V gene is TRBV28, the J gene TRBJ2-7; 10 nucleotides match TRBD2. The V gene's germline CDR1 is MDHEN and CDR2 SYDVKM. This CDR3 is 15 amino acids long. CDR3 loop: CASGTSAKGPYEQYF. Here the CDR3 DNA reads TGTGCCAGCGGGACTAGCGCGAAGGGCCCCTACGAGCAATACTTC.

J is TRBJ2-1 and V is TRBV6-6, with 8 nucleotides matching TRBD2. V trimming: 6 bases; J trimming: 7 bases; junction bases outside the gene matches: 11. Germline CDR1 MNHNY, CDR2 SVGAGI (reference sequence). This CDR3 contains 15 residues. The CDR3, as DNA: TGTGCCAGCAGCCCCCCCGGGACTAGGGTTAATGAGCAGTTCTTC. Translation: CASSPPGTRVNEQFF.

This chain connects TRBV2 to TRBJ2-5; weak D call: TRBD2 (6 bases). The DNA end is more similar to TRBJ2-7, so the J call may be wrong. The CDR3 runs to 13 residues. Germline V CDR1 and CDR2: SNHLY, FYNNEI. CDR3 sequence (DNA): TGTGCCAGCATGCGGGACGGAGCCTACGAGCAGTACTTC. Translated, it gives CASMRDGAYEQYF.

The chain uses TRBV6-1 and TRBJ2-7; D gene unclear. Trimming shortened V by 0 bases and J by 2 bases, and 11 bases separated the two germline ends. This CDR3 region has 15 residues. The germline CDR1 and CDR2 sequences are MNHNS and SASEGT. The CDR3 sequence: CASSEARSSPYEQYF. CDR3 nucleotides: TGTGCCAGCAGTGAAGCCCGCAGTAGCCCCTACGAGCAGTACTTC.

The chain employs TRBV5-1 and TRBJ2-3; 11 bases match TRBD2. V shed 4 bases, J shed 5 bases, and the junction held 9 bases outside the gene matches. In germline, CDR1 is SGHRS, CDR2 YFSETQ. The CDR3 is 16 residues long. In DNA, the CDR3 is TGCGCCAGCAGCCCCGGGACTAGCGGTGGATTAGATACGCAGTATTTT. As protein: CASSPGTSGGLDTQYF.

The rearrangement links TRBV5-1 to TRBJ2-5, with TRBD1 matching 7 bases. The CDR3 is 16 residues long. Germline V gene sequence: CDR1 SGHRS, CDR2 YFSETQ. V trimming: 0 bases; J trimming: 5 bases; junction bases outside the gene matches: 10. CDR3 nucleotide sequence: TGCGCCAGCAGCTTGGCTACGGACAGGAGGACGGAGACCCAGTACTTC. This gives the protein CASSLATDRRTETQYF.

The chain recombines TRBV6-1 with TRBJ1-2; the match to TRBD1 covers 7 bases. The germline gives CDR1 MNHNS, CDR2 SASEGT. The length of the CDR3 is 14 residues. J lost 4 bases, V lost 4 bases, and 6 bases had no gene match. CDR3 coding DNA: TGTGCCAGCAGTGCGCGTCGGGACAGCTATGGCTACACCTTC. Its translation is CASSARRDSYGYTF.

This clone was counted only a few times. The J gene is TRBJ1-2, the V gene TRBV2; 7 nucleotides match TRBD1. Germline-derived CDR1 and CDR2 are SNHLY and FYNNEI. The CDR3 runs 14 residues. Trimming cost V 4 bases and J 6 bases; bases outside gene matches: 8. CDR3: CASSVTGSEHGYTF. CDR3 in DNA: TGTGCCAGCAGTGTGACAGGGTCCGAGCATGGCTACACCTTC. Complete variable domain (other parts from reference TRBV2 and TRBJ1-2): EPEVTQTPSHQVTQMGQEVILRCVPISNHLYFYWYRQILGQKVEFLVSFYNNEISEKSEIFDDQFSVERPDGSNFTLKIRSTKLEDSAMYFCASSVTGSEHGYTFGSGTRLTVV.

This sequence joins TRBV5-6 and TRBJ2-2, with 8 bases that match TRBD1. J gave up 7 bases and V 2 bases, and 7 bases lay outside the gene matches. CDR1 is SGHDT and CDR2 is YYEEEE in the germline V gene. CDR3 length: 15 residues. The CDR3, as DNA: TGTGCCAGCAGCTTCCAGGGGGCGCAAATCGGGGAGCTGTTTTTT. Protein: CASSFQGAQIGELFF. The whole variable domain, remainder taken from reference TRBV5-6 and TRBJ2-2, is DAGVTQSPTHLIKTRGQQVTLRCSPKSGHDTVSWYQQALGQGPQFIFQYYEEEERQRGNFPDRFSGHQFPNYSSELNVNALLLGDSALYLCASSFQGAQIGELFFGEGSRLTVL.

The chain combines TRBV5-6 with TRBJ1-5; 8 bases agree with TRBD1. Trimming cost V 4 bases and J 2 bases; bases outside gene matches: 2. CDR3 length: 14 amino acids. CDR1 and CDR2 (germline): SGHDT, YYEEEE. The CDR3 spells CASSKTGGNQPQHF. The CDR3 DNA reads TGTGCCAGCAGCAAGACAGGGGGCAATCAGCCCCAGCATTTT.